Below are 13 T cell receptor beta chains sequenced from a single sample in a study of T-cell reconstitution after alpha-beta-depleted transplantation in children. Construction of the TCRbeta library involved unique molecular identifiers. One entry per CDR3 protein results from TCRdb running MiXCR on the PCR reads. The data contain fewer than 85,000 distinct CDR3 sequences, 13% to 15% of them seen just once; the ten biggest clones take up 25% to 30%. Sequencing used PBMCs, mostly from graft donor cells, obtained 180 days after TCRalphabeta/CD19-depleted stem cell transplant. These receptor sequences come from a male patient between 2 and 9 years old who had a stem cell transplant for acute lymphoblastic leukemia, so the T cells may come from the graft donor.

This clonotype showed up just a few times. This chain joins TRBV27 and TRBJ2-7, with a weak D call TRBD1 (6 bases). The CDR3 consists of 13 residues. Germline V CDR1 and CDR2: MNHEY, SMNVEV (reference sequence). V was pared by 8 bases and J by 2 bases, with 13 bases between. The CDR3 loop reads CASRRTATYEQYF. In DNA form, the CDR3 reads TGTGCCAGCCGAAGGACAGCCACCTACGAGCAGTACTTC.

This clonotype was seen repeatedly, ten times or more. The chain recombines TRBV11-2 with TRBJ2-1, with D perhaps TRBD2 (6 bases). V shed 2 bases and J shed 3 bases, with 11 bases lying between them. The CDR3 sequence is 15 residues long. Germline values: CDR1 SGHAT, CDR2 FQNNGV. CDR3 residues: CASSLHGTHYNEQFF. DNA for the CDR3: TGTGCCAGCAGCTTACATGGGACTCACTACAATGAGCAGTTCTTC.

This sequence joins TRBV30 and TRBJ2-1, with 10 bases fitting TRBD2. Trimming cost V 3 bases and J 4 bases; bases outside gene matches: 15. The CDR3 consists of 18 residues. CDR1 and CDR2 (germline): GTSNPN, SVGIG (reference sequence). This CDR3 is CAWRGFYPGLARYNEQFF. CDR3 coding DNA: TGTGCCTGGAGGGGCTTCTACCCGGGACTAGCGAGATACAATGAGCAGTTCTTC.

This clonotype was detected only a few times. The CDR3 DNA follows: TGTGCCAGCAGCTTAGAACAGAACTACGAGCAGTACTTC. This encodes CASSLEQNYEQYF. The rearrangement uses TRBV7-9 and TRBJ2-7; D is unclear. CDR1 and CDR2 from the germline V gene are SEHNR and FQNEAQ (reference sequence). Trimming stripped 1 base from V and 3 bases from J, with 7 bases between. The CDR3 is 13 amino acids.

V and J are TRBV27 and TRBJ1-3; D is ambiguous. Germline-derived CDR1 and CDR2 are MNHEY and SMNVEV (reference sequence). The length of the CDR3 is 14 residues. V lost 8 bases and J 2 bases, leaving 13 bases between the germline ends. The CDR3 nucleotides read TGTGCCAGCGGGTCGGGGTTTACTGGAAACACCATATATTTT. This sequence encodes CASGSGFTGNTIYF.

This clonotype showed up just a few times. The CDR3 here is CASSLGGVTYEQYF. The CDR3 DNA follows: TGTGCCAGCAGTTTGGGGGGCGTCACCTACGAGCAGTACTTC. The chain has TRBV27 and TRBJ2-7, with D possibly called TRBD1 or TRBD2 (6 bases each). The CDR3 has 14 residues. With 3 bases removed from V and 2 bases from J, the gap between germline ends came to 11 bases. Per the germline V gene, CDR1 is MNHEY and CDR2 is SMNVEV (reference sequence).

Ten or more counts support this clonotype. The rearrangement uses TRBV10-3 and TRBJ2-7; the match to TRBD1 covers 8 bases. Germline CDR1 is ENHRY and CDR2 is SYGVKD. This CDR3 region has 19 residues. V was clipped by 3 bases and J by 3 bases; unmatched bases: 19. This CDR3 reads CAISDESRGTGGRLYEQYF. CDR3 DNA: TGTGCCATCAGTGACGAATCGCGCGGGACAGGCGGCCGACTCTACGAGCAGTACTTC.

This clonotype turned up a few times. CDR3 region: CASSLVGQWDTEAFF. CDR3 nucleotides: TGTGCCAGCAGCTTAGTGGGACAGTGGGACACTGAAGCTTTCTTT. The chain is built from TRBV13 and TRBJ1-1, with 7 bases matching TRBD1. This CDR3 has 15 residues. V shed 1 base, J shed 3 bases, and the junction held 5 bases outside the gene matches. CDR1 and CDR2 (germline): PRHDT, FYEKMQ (reference sequence). Full variable domain (remainder filled in from reference TRBV13 and TRBJ1-1): AAGVIQSPRHLIKEKRETATLKCYPIPRHDTVYWYQQGPGQDPQFLISFYEKMQSDKGSIPDRFSAQQFSDYHSELNMSSLELGDSALYFCASSLVGQWDTEAFFGQGTRLTVV.

The chain has TRBV4-3 and TRBJ2-2, with D unresolved. Trimming removed 0 bases from V and 4 bases from J, with 6 bases in between. CDR3 length: 14 residues. In germline, CDR1 is LGHNA, CDR2 YSLEER. The CDR3 region has the DNA TGCGCCAGCAGCCAAGATTATATCACCGGGGAGCTGTTTTTT. Amino acids: CASSQDYITGELFF.

Only a few counts were recorded for this clonotype. V gene TRBV20-1 combines with J gene TRBJ1-2, with 9 bases that match TRBD1. J lost 6 bases, V lost 6 bases, and 8 bases had no gene match. The CDR3 runs 13 residues. Germline V gene data show CDR1 as DFQATT and CDR2 as SNEGSKA (reference sequence). The CDR3 DNA follows: TGCAGTGCGCCGGGACAGGGATTAAATGGCTACACCTTC. Protein product: CSAPGQGLNGYTF.

This clonotype has at least ten counts. This chain connects TRBV2 to TRBJ1-2; no clear D. Trimming cost V 8 bases and J 2 bases, with 15 bases left between them. Germline V gene data show CDR1 as SNHLY and CDR2 as FYNNEI. This CDR3 has 14 amino acids. The CDR3 sequence: CASPYSGSNYGYTF. CDR3 DNA: TGTGCCAGCCCCTACTCGGGATCGAACTATGGCTACACCTTC.

This clonotype was seen only a few times. For the CDR3, the DNA is TGCGCCAGCAGCTTGGGGCAGGATGAGCAAGAGACCCAGTACTTC. It is translated as CASSLGQDEQETQYF. J is TRBJ2-5 and V is TRBV5-1; no clear D gene. V lost 0 bases to trimming and J lost 2 bases, with 11 bases between them. Germline values: CDR1 SGHRS, CDR2 YFSETQ. This CDR3 spans 15 amino acids.

This clonotype was seen more than once but under ten times. The chain recombines TRBV6-5 with TRBJ1-1, with D maybe TRBD1 (5 bases). The CDR3 length is 13 residues. V gave up 7 bases and J gave up 3 bases, with 12 bases separating them. Germline CDR1 is MNHEY and CDR2 is SVGAGI. Written as DNA, the CDR3 is TGTGCCAGCATCGGCAGGGTCTACACTGAAGCTTTCTTT. Protein: CASIGRVYTEAFF.